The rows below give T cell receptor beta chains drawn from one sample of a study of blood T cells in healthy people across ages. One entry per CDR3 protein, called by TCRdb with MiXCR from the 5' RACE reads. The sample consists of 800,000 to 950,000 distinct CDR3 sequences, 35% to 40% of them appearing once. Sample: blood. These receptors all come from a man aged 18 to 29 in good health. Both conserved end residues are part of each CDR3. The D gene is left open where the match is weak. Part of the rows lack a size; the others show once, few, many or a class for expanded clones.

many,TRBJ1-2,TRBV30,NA,CAWSGATGNYGYTF,TGTGCCTGGAGTGGGGCCACCGGTAACTATGGCTACACCTTC
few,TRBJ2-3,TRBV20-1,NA,CSARDGRARTDTQYF,TGCAGTGCTAGAGATGGTAGGGCCCGCACAGATACGCAGTATTTT
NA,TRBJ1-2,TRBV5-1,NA,CASGTESGNYGYTF,TGCGCCAGCGGGACCGAAAGCGGAAACTATGGCTACACCTTC
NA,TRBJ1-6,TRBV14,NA,CASSQGSFWRGTSYNSPLHF,TGTGCCAGCAGCCAAGGCTCGTTCTGGCGGGGGACATCGTATAATTCACCCCTCCACTTT
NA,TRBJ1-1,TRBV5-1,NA,CASSGNRGGYTEAFF,TGCGCCAGCAGCGGGAATCGGGGGGGGTACACTGAAGCTTTCTTT
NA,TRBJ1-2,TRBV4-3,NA,CASSKDSTAGVYGYTF,TGCGCCAGCAGCAAGGATTCGACGGCGGGGGTTTATGGCTACACCTTC
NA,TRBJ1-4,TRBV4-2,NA,CASSQDYGLRREKLFF,TGTGCCAGCAGCCAAGATTACGGTCTTCGAAGGGAAAAACTGTTTTTT
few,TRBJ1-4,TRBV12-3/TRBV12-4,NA,CASSFLVIGANEKLFF,TGTGCCAGCAGTTTCTTGGTTATAGGGGCTAATGAAAAACTGTTTTTT
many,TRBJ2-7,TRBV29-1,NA,CSVVEGTVNEQYF,TGCAGCGTTGTAGAAGGGACGGTCAACGAGCAGTACTTC
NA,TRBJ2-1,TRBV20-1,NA,CSARVADLGGEQFF,TGCAGTGCTAGGGTAGCGGACCTGGGCGGTGAGCAGTTCTTC
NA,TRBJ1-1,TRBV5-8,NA,CASSVGSRTEAFF,TGTGCCAGCAGCGTGGGCTCCCGCACTGAAGCTTTCTTT
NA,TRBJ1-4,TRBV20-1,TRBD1,CSARGDRGEKLFF,TGCAGTGCTAGAGGAGACAGGGGTGAAAAACTGTTTTTT
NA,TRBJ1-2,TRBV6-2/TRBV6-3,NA,CAVSEWNYGYTF,TGTGCCGTCTCGGAGTGGAACTATGGCTACACCTTC
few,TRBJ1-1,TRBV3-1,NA,CASSQAPGTEAFF,TGTGCCAGCAGCCAAGCTCCGGGCACTGAAGCTTTCTTT
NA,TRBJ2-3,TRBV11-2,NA,CASSLSGEPQYF,TGTGCCAGCAGCTTATCTGGGGAGCCGCAGTATTTT
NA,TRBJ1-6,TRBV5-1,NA,CASRFVPGSNSPLHF,TGCGCCAGCAGATTCGTACCGGGAAGTAATTCACCCCTCCACTTT
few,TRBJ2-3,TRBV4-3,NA,CASSRQAVTDTQYF,TGCGCCAGCAGCCGGCAGGCCGTCACAGATACGCAGTATTTT
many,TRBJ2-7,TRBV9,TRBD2,CASSVGTSGYEQYF,TGTGCCAGCAGCGTTGGGACTAGCGGTTACGAGCAGTACTTC
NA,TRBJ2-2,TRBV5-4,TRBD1,CASSLTGTGGITGELFF,TGTGCCAGCAGCTTGACCGGGACAGGGGGCATCACCGGGGAGCTGTTTTTT
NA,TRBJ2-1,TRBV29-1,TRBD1,CSVMYGQGSSNGQFF,TGCAGCGTTATGTACGGACAGGGATCGTCCAATGGGCAGTTCTTC
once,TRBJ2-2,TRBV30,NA,CAWQWGFPGELFF,TGTGCCTGGCAATGGGGGTTCCCCGGGGAGCTGTTTTTT
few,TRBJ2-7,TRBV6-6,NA,CASKSDNPYEQYF,TGTGCCAGCAAGTCGGACAATCCCTACGAGCAGTACTTC
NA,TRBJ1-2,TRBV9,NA,CASRVGQGRANYGYTF,TGTGCCAGCAGGGTAGGGCAGGGGCGAGCTAACTATGGCTACACCTTC
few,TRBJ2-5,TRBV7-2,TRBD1,CASSSAHRGYSYNEQYF,TGTGCCAGCAGCTCGGCCCACAGGGGGTACTCCTACAATGAGCAGTACTTC
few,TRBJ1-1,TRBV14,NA,CASSQITGNTEAFF,TGTGCCAGCAGCCAAATTACGGGGAACACTGAAGCTTTCTTT
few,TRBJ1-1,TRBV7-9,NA,CASRHPGKNTEAFF,TGTGCCAGCCGACACCCAGGGAAGAACACTGAAGCTTTCTTT
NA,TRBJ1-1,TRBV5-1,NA,CASSLEFFGEKAFF,TGCGCCAGCAGCTTGGAATTCTTTGGTGAGAAAGCTTTCTTT
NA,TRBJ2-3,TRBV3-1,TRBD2,CASSQEFTGLASSTDTQYF,TGTGCCAGCAGCCAAGAGTTCACTGGACTAGCGTCTAGCACAGATACGCAGTATTTT
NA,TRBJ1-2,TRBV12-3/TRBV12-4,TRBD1,CASRTRTGSDGYTF,TGTGCCAGCAGGACCCGGACAGGGAGCGATGGCTACACCTTC
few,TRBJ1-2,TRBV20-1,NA,CSARGYDSYGYTF,TGCAGTGCTAGAGGCTACGACAGCTATGGCTACACCTTC
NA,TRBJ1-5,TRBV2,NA,CASSERQYSNQPQHF,TGTGCCAGCAGCGAACGGCAGTATAGCAATCAGCCCCAGCATTTT
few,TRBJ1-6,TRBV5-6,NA,CASSFQGLNSPLHF,TGTGCCAGCAGCTTCCAGGGCTTAAATTCACCCCTCCACTTT
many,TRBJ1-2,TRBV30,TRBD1,CALQTGMNYGYTF,TGTGCCTTACAGACAGGGATGAACTATGGCTACACCTTC
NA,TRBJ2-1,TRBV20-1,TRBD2,CSARDNSGEAYNEQFF,TGCAGTGCTAGAGATAATAGCGGGGAGGCATACAATGAGCAGTTTTTC
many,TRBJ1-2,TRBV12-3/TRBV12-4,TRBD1,CASARVEGQVDGYTF,TGTGCCAGCGCCCGGGTTGAGGGACAGGTGGATGGCTACACCTTC
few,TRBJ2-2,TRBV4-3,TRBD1,CASSQDPALRTGDTGELFF,TGCGCCAGCAGCCAAGATCCTGCCTTGAGGACAGGGGACACCGGGGAGCTGTTTTTT
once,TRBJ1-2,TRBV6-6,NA,CASSDGVWNYGYTF,TGTGCCAGCAGTGACGGGGTCTGGAACTATGGCTACACCTTC
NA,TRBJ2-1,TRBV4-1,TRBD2,CASSQGSGLAGGRSSYNEQFF,TGCGCCAGCAGCCAAGGGTCCGGGTTAGCGGGGGGCCGTAGCTCCTACAATGAGCAGTTCTTC
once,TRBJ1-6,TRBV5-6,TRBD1,CASSRVQEPGQGGNSPLHF,TGTGCCAGCAGCCGAGTACAGGAACCGGGACAGGGTGGAAACTCACCCCTCCACTTT
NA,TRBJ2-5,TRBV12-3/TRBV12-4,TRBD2,CASTPLAGARQETQYF,TGTGCCAGCACCCCACTAGCGGGGGCCCGACAAGAGACCCAGTACTTC
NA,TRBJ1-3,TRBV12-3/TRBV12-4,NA,CASSFHSGNTIYF,TGTGCCAGCAGTTTCCACTCTGGAAACACCATATATTTT
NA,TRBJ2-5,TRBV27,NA,CASSARYSDMETQYF,TGTGCCAGCAGTGCCCGGTACAGCGACATGGAGACCCAGTACTTC
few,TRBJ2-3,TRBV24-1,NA,CATSDFRTGTDVPDTQYF,TGTGCCACCAGTGATTTCCGTACCGGGACGGACGTTCCAGATACGCAGTATTTT
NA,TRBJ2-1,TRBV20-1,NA,CSARDLGECTEQFF,TGCAGTGCTAGAGATCTCGGCGAGTGCACCGAGCAGTTCTTC
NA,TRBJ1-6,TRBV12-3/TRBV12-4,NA,CASSSARIGGNSPLHF,TGTGCCAGCAGTTCTGCACGGATAGGGGGTAATTCACCCCTCCACTTT
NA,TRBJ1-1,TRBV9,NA,CASSVGGDGNTEAFF,TGTGCCAGCAGCGTAGGCGGGGATGGGAACACTGAAGCTTTCTTT
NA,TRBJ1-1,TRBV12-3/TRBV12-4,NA,CASSFMGAEAFF,TGTGCCAGCAGTTTTATGGGCGCTGAAGCTTTCTTT
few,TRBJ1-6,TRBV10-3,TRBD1,CAISEGQGVVSPLHF,TGTGCCATCAGTGAGGGACAGGGGGTAGTTTCACCCCTCCACTTT
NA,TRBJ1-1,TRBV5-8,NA,CASSLSGSRLNTEAFF,TGTGCCAGCAGCTTGTCTGGGTCCCGTTTGAACACTGAAGCTTTCTTT
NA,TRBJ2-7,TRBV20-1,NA,CSASDSLGSYEQYF,TGCAGTGCTAGTGACAGTTTAGGTTCCTACGAGCAGTACTTC
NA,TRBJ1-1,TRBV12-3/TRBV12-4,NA,CASSPADSNTEAFF,TGTGCCAGCAGCCCCGCCGATTCGAACACTGAAGCTTTCTTT
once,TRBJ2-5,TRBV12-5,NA,CASGSPIGTQYF,TGTGCTAGTGGTAGCCCGATTGGGACCCAGTACTTC
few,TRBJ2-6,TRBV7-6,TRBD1,CASSTWTGNGANVLTF,TGTGCCAGCAGCACGTGGACAGGGAATGGGGCCAACGTCCTGACTTTC
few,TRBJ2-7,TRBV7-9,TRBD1,CASIGTGDEQYF,TGTGCCAGCATCGGGACAGGGGACGAGCAGTACTTC
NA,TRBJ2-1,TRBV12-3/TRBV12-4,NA,CASSPIPVGNEQFF,TGTGCCAGCAGCCCGATACCGGTGGGCAATGAGCAGTTCTTC
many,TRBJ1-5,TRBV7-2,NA,CASSLVASYSNQPQHF,TGTGCCAGCAGCTTAGTGGCCTCTTATAGCAATCAGCCCCAGCATTTT
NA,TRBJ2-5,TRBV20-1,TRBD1,CSARDGTGGSNEQYF,TGCAGTGCTAGAGATGGGACAGGGGGCTCCAATGAGCAGTACTTC
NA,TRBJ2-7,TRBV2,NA,CASSDWVYEQYF,TGTGCCAGCAGTGATTGGGTATATGAGCAGTACTTC